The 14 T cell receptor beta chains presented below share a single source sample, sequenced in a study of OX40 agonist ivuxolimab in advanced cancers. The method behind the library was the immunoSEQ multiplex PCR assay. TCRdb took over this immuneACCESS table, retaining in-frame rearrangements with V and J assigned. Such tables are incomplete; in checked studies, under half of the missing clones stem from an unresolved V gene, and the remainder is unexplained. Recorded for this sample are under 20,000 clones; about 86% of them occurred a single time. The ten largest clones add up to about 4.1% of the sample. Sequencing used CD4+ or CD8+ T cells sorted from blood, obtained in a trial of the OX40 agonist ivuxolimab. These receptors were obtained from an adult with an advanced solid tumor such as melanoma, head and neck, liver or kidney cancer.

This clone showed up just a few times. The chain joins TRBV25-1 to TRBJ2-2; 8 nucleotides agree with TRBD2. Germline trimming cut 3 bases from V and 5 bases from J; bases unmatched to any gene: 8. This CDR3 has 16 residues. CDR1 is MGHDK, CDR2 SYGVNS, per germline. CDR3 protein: CASSESQREWTGELFF. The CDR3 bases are TGTGCCAGCAGTGAGTCCCAGCGGGAGTGGACCGGGGAGCTGTTTTTT.

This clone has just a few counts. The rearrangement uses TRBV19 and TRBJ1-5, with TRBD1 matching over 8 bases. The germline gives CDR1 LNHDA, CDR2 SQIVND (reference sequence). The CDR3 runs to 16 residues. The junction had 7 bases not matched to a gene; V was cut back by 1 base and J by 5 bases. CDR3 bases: TGTGCCAGTAGTATAGGTGGACAGGGTGGGCATCAGCCCCAGCATTTT. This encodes CASSIGGQGGHQPQHF.

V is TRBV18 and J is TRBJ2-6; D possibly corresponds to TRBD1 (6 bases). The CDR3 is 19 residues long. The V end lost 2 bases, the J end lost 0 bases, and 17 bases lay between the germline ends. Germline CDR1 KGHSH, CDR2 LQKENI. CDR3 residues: CASSPIWTAPSSGANVLTF. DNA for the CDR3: TGTGCCAGCTCACCAATTTGGACAGCACCGAGCTCTGGGGCCAACGTCCTGACTTTC.

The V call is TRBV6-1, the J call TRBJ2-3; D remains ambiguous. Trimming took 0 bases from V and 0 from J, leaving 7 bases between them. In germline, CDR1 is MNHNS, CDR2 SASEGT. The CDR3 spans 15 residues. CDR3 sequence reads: CASSEAGRSTDTQYF. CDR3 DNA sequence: TGTGCCAGCAGTGAAGCGGGCCGCAGCACAGATACGCAGTATTTT.

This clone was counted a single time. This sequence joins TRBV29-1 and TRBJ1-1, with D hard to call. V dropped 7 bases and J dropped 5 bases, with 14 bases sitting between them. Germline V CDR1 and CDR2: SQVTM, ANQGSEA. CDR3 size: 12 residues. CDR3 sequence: CSAKGLSTEAFF. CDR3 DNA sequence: TGCAGCGCAAAGGGTTTGTCAACTGAAGCTTTCTTT.

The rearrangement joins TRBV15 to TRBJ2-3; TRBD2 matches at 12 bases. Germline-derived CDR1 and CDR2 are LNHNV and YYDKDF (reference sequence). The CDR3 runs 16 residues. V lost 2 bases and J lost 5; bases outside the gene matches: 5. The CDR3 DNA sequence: TGTGCCACCAGCAGATCAACTAGCGGGAGGATAGATACGCAGTATTTT. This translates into CATSRSTSGRIDTQYF.

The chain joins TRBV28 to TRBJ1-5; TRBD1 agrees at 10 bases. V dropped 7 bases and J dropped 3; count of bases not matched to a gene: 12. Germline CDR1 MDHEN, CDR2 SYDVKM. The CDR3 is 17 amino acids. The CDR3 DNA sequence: TGTGCCAGCAATACGGACAGGGGGTTCCCTTTCAATCAGCCCCAGCATTTT. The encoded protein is CASNTDRGFPFNQPQHF.

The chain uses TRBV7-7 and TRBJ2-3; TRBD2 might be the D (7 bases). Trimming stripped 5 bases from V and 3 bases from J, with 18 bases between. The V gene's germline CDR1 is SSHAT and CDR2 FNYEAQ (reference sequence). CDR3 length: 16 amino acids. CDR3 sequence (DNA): TGTGCCAGCAGCCGATTGGTGGGGGGGCTAACAGATACGCAGTATTTT. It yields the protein CASSRLVGGLTDTQYF.

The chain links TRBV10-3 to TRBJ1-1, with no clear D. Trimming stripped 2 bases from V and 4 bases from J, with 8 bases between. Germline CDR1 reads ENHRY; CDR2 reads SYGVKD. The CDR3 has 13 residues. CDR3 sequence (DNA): TGTGCCATCAGTGAGGAGCACCGCACTGAAGCTTTCTTT. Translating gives CAISEEHRTEAFF.

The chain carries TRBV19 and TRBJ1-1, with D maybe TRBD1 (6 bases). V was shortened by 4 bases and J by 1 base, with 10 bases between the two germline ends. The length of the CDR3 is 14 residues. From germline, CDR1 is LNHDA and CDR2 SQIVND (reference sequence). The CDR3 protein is CASSTGGPNTEAFF. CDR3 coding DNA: TGTGCCAGTAGTACGGGGGGCCCGAACACTGAAGCTTTCTTT.

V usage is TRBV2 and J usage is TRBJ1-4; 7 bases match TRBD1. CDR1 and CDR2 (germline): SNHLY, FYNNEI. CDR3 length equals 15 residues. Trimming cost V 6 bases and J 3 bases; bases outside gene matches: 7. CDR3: CASRPQGEPNEKLFF. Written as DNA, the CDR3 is TGTGCCAGCAGACCTCAGGGGGAACCTAATGAAAAACTGTTTTTT.

DNA of the CDR3: TGTGCCAGCGAGGAAGGCTATGGCTACACCTTC. Translation: CASEEGYGYTF. The chain has TRBV28 and TRBJ1-2; D gene ambiguous. Germline assignment: CDR1 MDHEN and CDR2 SYDVKM. V lost 8 bases and J lost 4, with 8 bases in between. CDR3 length: 11 residues.

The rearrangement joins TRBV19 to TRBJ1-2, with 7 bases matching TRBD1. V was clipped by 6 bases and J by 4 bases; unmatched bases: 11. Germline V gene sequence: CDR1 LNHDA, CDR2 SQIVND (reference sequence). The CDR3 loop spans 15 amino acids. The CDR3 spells CASSPRKGASYGYTF. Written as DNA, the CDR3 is TGTGCCAGTAGCCCTAGGAAGGGGGCAAGCTATGGCTACACCTTC.

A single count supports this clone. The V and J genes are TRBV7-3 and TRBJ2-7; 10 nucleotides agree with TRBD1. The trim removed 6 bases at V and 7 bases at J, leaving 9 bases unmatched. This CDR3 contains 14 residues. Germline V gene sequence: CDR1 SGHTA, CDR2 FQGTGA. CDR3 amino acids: CASRTGTGVGEQYF. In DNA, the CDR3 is TGTGCCAGCAGAACCGGGACAGGGGTCGGGGAGCAGTACTTC. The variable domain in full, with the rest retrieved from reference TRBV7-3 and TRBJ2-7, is GAGVSQTPSNKVTEKGKYVELRCDPISGHTALYWYRQSLGQGPEFLIYFQGTGAADDSGLPNDRFFAVRPEGSVSTLKIQRTERGDSAVYLCASRTGTGVGEQYFGPGTRLTVT.